Following are 17 T cell receptor beta chains from one sample sequenced in a study of T cells in Graves' hyperthyroidism and ophthalmopathy. The investigators amplified TCR beta CDR3 regions from RNA transcripts. First-round RT-PCR targeting the TCR CDR3 was performed with the HTBI primer set. TCRdb processed the multiplex PCR reads anew with MiXCR; each CDR3 protein has one entry. Among about 290,000 distinct CDR3 sequences listed, roughly 13% were seen once. Material: blood. Receptor source: a woman in her 40s with Graves' hyperthyroidism.

This clonotype was seen many times. CDR3 region: CSVEDPGQRDTF. In DNA, the CDR3 is TGCAGCGTTGAAGACCCGGGACAGCGCGACACCTTC. This sequence joins TRBV29-1 and TRBJ1-2, with 7 bases that match TRBD1. The CDR3 extends over 12 amino acids. The germline V gene encodes CDR1 SQVTM and CDR2 ANQGSEA. V was pared by 0 bases and J by 12 bases, with 7 bases of the junction left unmatched.

This clonotype was found a few times. An end of the junction does not agree with germline; a read error may underlie this. This chain uses TRBV7-7 with TRBJ2-2, with 8 positions matching TRBD1. Germline V gene lookup returns CDR1 SSHAT and CDR2 FNYEAQ (reference sequence). The length of the CDR3 is 15 residues. CDR3 bases: TGTGCTAGCAGCCCCGGACAGGGCTACACCGGGGAGCTGTTTTTT. This encodes CASSPGQGYTGELFF. Filled out from reference TRBV7-7 and TRBJ2-2, the complete variable domain reads GAGVSQSPRYKVTKRGQDVTLRCDPISSHATLYWYQQALGQGPEFLTYFNYEAQPDKSGLPSDRFSAERPEGSISTLTIQRTEQRDSAMYRCASSPGQGYTGELFFGEGSRLTVL.

This clonotype was seen repeatedly, ten times or more. The gene calls are TRBV5-1 and TRBJ2-7, with a possible D match to TRBD2 (5 bases). Germline V gives CDR1 SGHRS, CDR2 YFSETQ. This CDR3 comprises 15 residues. Trimming stripped 1 base from V and 2 bases from J, with 13 bases between. This CDR3 reads CASSLPGIQTYEQYF. The CDR3 DNA is TGCGCCAGCAGCTTGCCCGGGATTCAAACCTACGAGCAGTACTTC.

This clonotype was detected ten times or more. V and J are TRBV28 and TRBJ2-7; no firm D call. Germline CDR1 MDHEN, CDR2 SYDVKM. This CDR3 comprises 12 residues. The V end was cut by 4 bases, the J end by 7 bases, with 11 bases between. DNA of the CDR3: TGTGCCAGCAGTTCCCCTCTTTGGGAGCAGTACTTC. It specifies CASSSPLWEQYF. The complete variable domain, with remaining parts taken from reference TRBV28 and TRBJ2-7, reads DVKVTQSSRYLVKRTGEKVFLECVQDMDHENMFWYRQDPGLGLRLIYFSYDVKMKEKGDIPEGYSVSREKKERFSLILESASTNQTSMYLCASSSPLWEQYFGPGTRLTVT.

This clonotype was seen at least ten times. The V gene is TRBV2, the J gene TRBJ2-1; TRBD2 matches at 7 bases. Germline-derived CDR1 and CDR2 are SNHLY and FYNNEI. With 6 bases clipped from V and 10 bases from J, the junction kept 15 bases outside the gene matches. The CDR3 is 15 residues long. The CDR3 DNA follows: TGTGCCAGCAGCCCAAGGCGGGAGTTGGGGCAAGAGCAGTTCTTC. Translated: CASSPRRELGQEQFF.

This clonotype has only a few counts. This chain connects TRBV4-2 to TRBJ2-7, with D perhaps TRBD2 (6 bases). The CDR3 runs to 15 residues. Germline V lookup: CDR1 LGHNA, CDR2 YNFKEQ. Trimming pared 0 bases from V and 0 bases from J, leaving 9 bases between. The DNA for the CDR3 is TGTGCCAGCAGCCAAGAACCTAGCGTCTCCTACGAGCAGTACTTC. Its translation is CASSQEPSVSYEQYF.

At least ten counts were recorded for this clonotype. The rearrangement joins TRBV28 to TRBJ2-7, with D maybe TRBD1 (6 bases). V lost 2 bases, J lost 2 bases, and 10 bases lay in between. Germline CDR1 reads MDHEN; CDR2 reads SYDVKM. The CDR3 is 14 amino acids. The CDR3 DNA reads as TGTGCCAGCAGTTTAGGCAGGGGACCCTACGAGCAGTACTTC. Translation gives CASSLGRGPYEQYF.

This chain joins TRBV6-9 and TRBJ2-2; TRBD2 aligns across 12 bases. CDR3 length: 20 amino acids. Trimming removed 3 bases from V and 0 bases from J; junction bases left unmatched: 11. Per the germline V gene, CDR1 is MNHGY and CDR2 is SVAAGI. The CDR3 nucleotides are TGTGCCAGCAGTTACCAGACTAGCGGGAGCCTCACATCGAACACCGGGGAGCTGTTTTTT. Its protein is CASSYQTSGSLTSNTGELFF.

This clonotype came up many times. V gene TRBV20-1 combines with J gene TRBJ2-1; TRBD1 is a possible D gene (5 bases). V gave up 3 bases and J gave up 2 bases, with 11 bases separating them. CDR3 length: 14 amino acids. CDR1 is DFQATT and CDR2 is SNEGSKA in the germline V gene (reference sequence). Here the CDR3 reads CSARWQGTYNEQFF. CDR3 sequence (DNA): TGCAGTGCTAGGTGGCAGGGTACCTACAATGAGCAGTTCTTC.

This clonotype has at least ten counts. The chain employs TRBV2 and TRBJ1-1, with D perhaps matching TRBD1 (5 bases). Between the trimmed V and J ends, which lost 4 bases and 5 bases, there was a span of 17 bases. This CDR3 region has 15 residues. Germline CDR1 reads SNHLY; CDR2 reads FYNNEI. The CDR3 nucleotides read TGTGCCAGCAGTGTTAGCAGGGCCTCGGGGACTGAAGCTTTCTTT. Protein sequence: CASSVSRASGTEAFF. Filled out from reference TRBV2 and TRBJ1-1, the complete variable domain reads EPEVTQTPSHQVTQMGQEVILRCVPISNHLYFYWYRQILGQKVEFLVSFYNNEISEKSEIFDDQFSVERPDGSNFTLKIRSTKLEDSAMYFCASSVSRASGTEAFFGQGTRLTVV.

This clonotype was recorded at least ten times. The chain has TRBV5-5 and TRBJ1-2; D unresolved. The CDR3 extends over 15 amino acids. V lost 0 bases and J 3 bases, leaving 12 bases between the germline ends. Germline CDR1 SGHKS, CDR2 YYEKEE (reference sequence). The CDR3 sequence is CASSLDVGTHYGYTF. CDR3 coding DNA: TGTGCCAGCAGCTTGGATGTGGGCACACACTATGGCTACACCTTC.

This clonotype was counted ten times or more. This sequence joins TRBV2 and TRBJ2-1, with D unclear. The length of the CDR3 is 13 residues. The V and J ends lost 4 bases and 7 bases respectively, with 11 bases between them. CDR1 and CDR2 (germline): SNHLY, FYNNEI. Here the CDR3 reads CASSGLGRNEQFF. The CDR3, as DNA: TGTGCCAGCAGTGGTCTCGGAAGGAATGAGCAGTTCTTC. The variable domain in full, completed from reference TRBV2 and TRBJ2-1, reads EPEVTQTPSHQVTQMGQEVILRCVPISNHLYFYWYRQILGQKVEFLVSFYNNEISEKSEIFDDQFSVERPDGSNFTLKIRSTKLEDSAMYFCASSGLGRNEQFFGPGTRLTVL.

This clonotype was recorded many times. The V call is TRBV7-2, the J call TRBJ2-5; D tentatively fits TRBD1 or TRBD2 (5 bases each). Germline V gene sequence: CDR1 SGHTA, CDR2 FQGNSA. CDR3 size: 17 residues. V lost 1 base, J lost 5 bases, and 20 bases lay in between. CDR3 in amino acids: CASSLEVSDSPGETQYF. CDR3 nucleotides: TGTGCCAGCAGCTTAGAAGTCTCCGACAGCCCGGGGGAGACCCAGTACTTC.

This clonotype was counted a few times. One end of the junction varies from germline; a read error may be responsible. The rearrangement uses TRBV6-1 and TRBJ1-4; 7 nucleotides match TRBD1. The CDR3 runs 14 residues. Germline V gene lookup returns CDR1 MNHNS and CDR2 SASEGT. The CDR3 region has the DNA TGTGCCAGCAGTACAGGGGAAACTAATGAAAAACCGTTTTTT. It codes for CASSTGETNEKPFF.

This clonotype occurred many times. The chain joins TRBV19 to TRBJ1-2; D not certain. Germline loops: CDR1 LNHDA, CDR2 SQIVND (reference sequence). The CDR3 loop spans 13 amino acids. Deletions cut 3 bases from V and 3 bases from J, with 8 bases between. As DNA, the CDR3 is TGTGCCAGTAGTATTGGGCAGTACTATGGCTACACCTTC. Its protein is CASSIGQYYGYTF.

This clonotype was seen repeatedly, ten times or more. The chain links TRBV20-1 to TRBJ2-5; tentatively, D is TRBD1 (5 bases). Germline assignment: CDR1 DFQATT and CDR2 SNEGSKA (reference sequence). This CDR3 spans 12 amino acids. V lost 4 bases, J lost 5 bases, and 11 bases lay in between. CDR3 sequence reads: CSATDSAETQYF. The CDR3 nucleotides are TGCAGTGCTACAGACAGTGCCGAGACCCAGTACTTC.

This clonotype was seen repeatedly, ten times or more. The chain uses TRBV3-1 and TRBJ1-1; TRBD1 matches at 7 bases. Germline-derived CDR1 and CDR2 are LGHDT and YNNKEL (reference sequence). The CDR3 loop spans 12 amino acids. Trimming took 1 base from V and 11 from J; bases not matched to a gene: 4. In DNA, the CDR3 is TGTGCCAGCAGCCAAGCAACAGGGGCGGCTTTCTTT. Its translation is CASSQATGAAFF.